This T cell receptor beta chain comes out of a study of CD8 T cells in ankylosing spondylitis. In this sample, this clonotype turned up many times. The V gene's germline CDR1 is SGHRS and CDR2 YFSETQ. The CDR3 is made up of 20 amino acids. After removal of 4 bases from V and 0 bases from J, the junction contained 20 bases not matched to a gene. TCRdb used MiXCR to reprocess the 5' RACE reads, holding one entry per CDR3 protein. The table records some 240,000 distinct CDR3 sequences, about 9.1% of them present only once. The sequence was collected from a male donor with ankylosing spondylitis or in good health (not recorded which). This chain joins TRBV5-1 and TRBJ2-3; 7 bases align to TRBD1. Specimen: blood, either unsorted or a sorted T cell fraction (not recorded which). CDR3 sequence (DNA): TGCGCCAGCAGCCCCAAGGGACAGCTCACTTTGAGTACTAGCACAGATACGCAGTATTTT. Its protein product is CASSPKGQLTLSTSTDTQYF. The whole variable domain, remainder taken from reference TRBV5-1 and TRBJ2-3, is KAGVTQTPRYLIKTRGQQVTLSCSPISGHRSVSWYQQTPGQGLQFLFEYFSETQRNKGNFPGRFSGRQFSNSRSEMNVSTLELGDSALYLCASSPKGQLTLSTSTDTQYFGPGTRLTVL.